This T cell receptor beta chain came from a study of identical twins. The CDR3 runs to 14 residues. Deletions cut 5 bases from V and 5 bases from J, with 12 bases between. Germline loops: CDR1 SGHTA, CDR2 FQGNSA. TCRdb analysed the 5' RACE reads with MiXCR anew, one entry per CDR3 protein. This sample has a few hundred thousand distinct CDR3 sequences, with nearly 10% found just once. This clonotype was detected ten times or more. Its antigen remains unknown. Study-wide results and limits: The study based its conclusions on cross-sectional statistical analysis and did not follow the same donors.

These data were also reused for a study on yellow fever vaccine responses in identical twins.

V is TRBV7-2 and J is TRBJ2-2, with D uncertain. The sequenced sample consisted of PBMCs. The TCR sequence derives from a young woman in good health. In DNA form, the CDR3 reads TGTGCCAGCAGCCCCAACGGGCCGACCGGGGAGCTGTTTTTT. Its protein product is CASSPNGPTGELFF.